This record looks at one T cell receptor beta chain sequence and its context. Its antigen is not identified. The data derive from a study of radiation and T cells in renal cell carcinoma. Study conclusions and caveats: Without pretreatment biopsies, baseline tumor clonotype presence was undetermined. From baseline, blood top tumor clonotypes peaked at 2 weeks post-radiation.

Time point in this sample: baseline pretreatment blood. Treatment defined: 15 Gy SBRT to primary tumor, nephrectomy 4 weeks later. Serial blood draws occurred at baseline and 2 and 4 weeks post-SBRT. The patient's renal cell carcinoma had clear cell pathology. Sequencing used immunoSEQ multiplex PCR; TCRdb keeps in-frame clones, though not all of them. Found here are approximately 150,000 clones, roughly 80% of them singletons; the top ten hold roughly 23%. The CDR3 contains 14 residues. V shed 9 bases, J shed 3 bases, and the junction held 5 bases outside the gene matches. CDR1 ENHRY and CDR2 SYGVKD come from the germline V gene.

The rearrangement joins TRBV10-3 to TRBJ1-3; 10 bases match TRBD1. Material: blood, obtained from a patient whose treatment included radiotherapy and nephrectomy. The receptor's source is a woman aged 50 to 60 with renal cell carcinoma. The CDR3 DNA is TGTGCCATAGGGGACAGGGGATATGGAAACACCATATATTTT. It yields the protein CAIGDRGYGNTIYF.